The 23 T cell receptor beta chains listed next were all sequenced from one sample in a study of T cell repertoires and HLA-DP antigens. These receptors have no identified antigens. TCRdb keeps only in-frame clones here, not all; method: immunoSEQ multiplex PCR. The sample includes around 70,000 clones, just under 80% of them seen just once. The sample consisted of CD4+ T cells from PBMCs. The receptors were gathered from a man aged 60-69 years in good health and CMV-seronegative.

The V and J genes are TRBV11-3 and TRBJ2-5, with 9 bases fitting TRBD1. CDR3 length: 13 amino acids. V was clipped by 3 bases and J by 5 bases; unmatched bases: 1. The germline V gene encodes CDR1 SGHNT and CDR2 YENEEA. The CDR3 loop is CASSLDRGETQYF. As DNA, the CDR3 is TGTGCCAGCAGCTTGGACAGGGGTGAGACCCAGTACTTC.

The J gene is TRBJ1-3, the V gene TRBV28, with 7 bases identical to TRBD1. The ends lost 6 bases at V and 0 bases at J; junction bases unmatched: 5. There are 15 residues in the CDR3. Per the germline V gene, CDR1 is MDHEN and CDR2 is SYDVKM. CDR3 loop: CASRVGGRSGNTIYF. The CDR3 nucleotides read TGTGCCAGCAGGGTAGGGGGCCGCTCTGGAAACACCATATATTTT.

This sequence joins TRBV19 and TRBJ2-4, with 10 nucleotides matching TRBD2. Per germline, CDR1 LNHDA and CDR2 SQIVND (reference sequence). Losses at the gene ends were 5 bases for V and 0 bases for J; bases not matched to a gene: 4. The CDR3 runs to 16 residues. CDR3 nucleotide sequence: TGTGCCAGTAGTCAGCTAGCGGGAGTAGCCAAAAACATTCAGTACTTC. The encoded protein is CASSQLAGVAKNIQYF.

This clone turned up a few times. The chain carries TRBV27 and TRBJ1-6; the D is unclear. The germline CDR1 and CDR2 sequences are MNHEY and SMNVEV (reference sequence). The CDR3 spans 15 residues. The V and J ends lost 5 bases and 7 bases respectively, with 15 bases between them. CDR3 amino acids: CASSPGLGNNSPLHF. In DNA, the CDR3 is TGTGCCAGCAGTCCGGGCCTCGGGAACAATTCACCCCTCCACTTT.

The chain is built from TRBV18 and TRBJ2-2; D perhaps matches TRBD1 (5 bases). Germline-derived CDR1 and CDR2 are KGHSH and LQKENI. V lost 5 bases to trimming and J lost 4 bases, with 14 bases between them. The CDR3 loop spans 15 amino acids. CDR3 residues: CASSARDPTTGELFF. The CDR3, as DNA: TGTGCCAGCTCAGCCAGGGATCCTACCACCGGGGAGCTGTTTTTT.

In this sample, this clone turned up once. The J gene is TRBJ2-5, the V gene TRBV30; tentative D call: TRBD1 (6 bases). V lost 3 bases to trimming and J lost 0 bases, with 8 bases between them. The V gene's germline CDR1 is GTSNPN and CDR2 SVGIG (reference sequence). The CDR3 extends over 13 amino acids. The chain's CDR3 is CAWRRDNQETQYF. CDR3 in DNA: TGTGCCTGGAGACGGGACAACCAAGAGACCCAGTACTTC.

J is TRBJ1-1 and V is TRBV6-6, with a tentative D call TRBD1 (6 bases). Trimming removed 8 bases at V and 4 bases at J, with 14 bases between. Germline V gives CDR1 MNHNY, CDR2 SVGAGI (reference sequence). The CDR3 has 13 amino acids. The CDR3 sequence: CASRRTETTEAFF. The CDR3 DNA sequence: TGTGCCAGCCGGCGGACAGAGACCACTGAAGCTTTCTTT.

The chain combines TRBV30 with TRBJ1-4; D is undetermined. V lost 2 bases and J lost 0, with 7 bases in between. The CDR3 has 14 amino acids. Germline V lookup: CDR1 GTSNPN, CDR2 SVGIG (reference sequence). In DNA, the CDR3 is TGTGCCTGGAGTCGGGGTACAACTAATGAAAAACTGTTTTTT. Protein sequence: CAWSRGTTNEKLFF.

This clone has only a few counts. This chain uses TRBV6-5 with TRBJ1-2, with D possibly TRBD1 on 6 matching bases. The CDR3 covers 15 residues. Trimming stripped 0 bases from V and 8 bases from J, with 16 bases between. Germline CDR1 is MNHEY and CDR2 is SVGAGI. The CDR3 here is CASSYSRRGPGGYTF. The CDR3 DNA follows: TGTGCCAGCAGTTACTCCAGACGGGGGCCGGGAGGCTACACCTTC.

The chain couples TRBV5-1 to TRBJ1-1, with D possibly matching TRBD1 (5 bases). This CDR3 is 14 amino acids long. Trimming removed 0 bases from V and 1 base from J, with 7 bases in between. Germline-derived CDR1 and CDR2 are SGHRS and YFSETQ. CDR3 nucleotide sequence: TGCGCCAGCAGCTTGGCCGGACAGAACACTGAAGCTTTCTTT. Amino acids: CASSLAGQNTEAFF.

This chain joins TRBV7-3 and TRBJ1-1; D is perhaps TRBD1 (5 bases). V was clipped by 2 bases and J by 8 bases, with 6 bases between them. The CDR3 covers 11 residues. CDR1 and CDR2 from the germline V gene are SGHTA and FQGTGA. CDR3 sequence: CASSLSGEAFF. The CDR3 coding sequence is TGTGCCAGCAGCTTATCAGGGGAAGCTTTCTTT.

The chain uses TRBV11-2 and TRBJ1-2; TRBD1 matches 9 bases. Losses at the gene ends were 1 base for V and 7 bases for J; bases not matched to a gene: 4. Germline V gene sequence: CDR1 SGHAT, CDR2 FQNNGV. The CDR3 is made up of 14 amino acids. CDR3 bases: TGTGCCAGCAGCTTAGCTGGGGACAGGGTTGGCTACACCTTC. Its protein is CASSLAGDRVGYTF.

The chain couples TRBV15 to TRBJ1-4, with D hard to call. CDR3 length equals 15 residues. Trimming took 1 base from V and 2 from J, leaving 8 bases between them. Germline V gene data show CDR1 as LNHNV and CDR2 as YYDKDF (reference sequence). This CDR3 is CATSRGTGTNEKLFF. The CDR3 bases are TGTGCCACCAGCAGAGGTACGGGCACTAATGAAAAACTGTTTTTT. The whole variable domain, remainder taken from reference TRBV15 and TRBJ1-4, is DAMVIQNPRYQVTQFGKPVTLSCSQTLNHNVMYWYQQKSSQAPKLLFHYYDKDFNNEADTPDNFQSRRPNTSFCFLDIRSPGLGDTAMYLCATSRGTGTNEKLFFGSGTQLSVL.

The chain employs TRBV27 and TRBJ1-2, with D tentatively TRBD1 (6 bases). From germline, CDR1 is MNHEY and CDR2 SMNVEV (reference sequence). This CDR3 spans 13 amino acids. The germline V and J ends were trimmed by 2 bases and 8 bases, with 12 bases remaining between them. The CDR3 loop reads CASSLQGPRGYTF. DNA of the CDR3: TGTGCCAGCAGTTTACAGGGGCCCAGGGGCTACACCTTC.

This clone was seen only a few times. The V gene is TRBV7-2, the J gene TRBJ2-2; D unclear. Per germline, CDR1 SGHTA and CDR2 FQGNSA. V gave up 3 bases and J gave up 2 bases, with 7 bases separating them. CDR3 length: 14 residues. The CDR3 region has the DNA TGTGCCAGCAGCTTCGACCTAAACACCGGGGAGCTGTTTTTT. Translation: CASSFDLNTGELFF.

The CDR3 protein is CASSYGVGKETQYF. Here the CDR3 DNA reads TGTGCCAGCAGTTACGGTGTTGGGAAGGAGACCCAGTACTTC. This rearrangement joins TRBV6-5 to TRBJ2-5; D remains ambiguous. CDR1 is MNHEY, CDR2 SVGAGI, per germline. Trimming left V 2 bases short and J 5 bases short, with 12 bases between. The CDR3 sequence is 14 residues long.

The chain carries TRBV7-8 and TRBJ2-5, with 8 positions matching TRBD1. Trimming removed 3 bases from V and 3 bases from J; junction bases left unmatched: 12. CDR3 length equals 17 residues. Per germline, CDR1 SGHVS and CDR2 FQNEAQ. CDR3 loop: CASSFRQGALLEETQYF. The CDR3 DNA follows: TGTGCCAGCAGCTTCAGGCAGGGGGCGCTCTTAGAAGAGACCCAGTACTTC.

The chain couples TRBV6-1 to TRBJ1-6; possibly TRBD1 for D (5 bases). Trimming left V 8 bases short and J 7 bases short, with 18 bases between. This CDR3 is 15 amino acids long. From germline, CDR1 is MNHNS and CDR2 SASEGT. In nucleotides, the CDR3 is TGTGCCAGCTTCAGGACACTCGGGAGGAATTCACCCCTCCACTTT. As protein: CASFRTLGRNSPLHF.

The V gene is TRBV9, the J gene TRBJ1-4, with D maybe TRBD1 (6 bases). V lost 4 bases to trimming and J lost 8 bases, with 15 bases between them. Germline values: CDR1 SGDLS, CDR2 YYNGEE. This CDR3 comprises 14 residues. The CDR3 bases are TGTGCCAGCAGCCCGGGGGGGGCGTGGGAAAAACTGTTTTTT. This sequence encodes CASSPGGAWEKLFF. Looking up the rest from reference TRBV9 and TRBJ1-4 gives the full variable domain: DSGVTQTPKHLITATGQRVTLRCSPRSGDLSVYWYQQSLDQGLQFLIQYYNGEERAKGNILERFSAQQFPDLHSELNLSSLELGDSALYFCASSPGGAWEKLFFGSGTQLSVL.

This clone occurred a few times. The chain's CDR3 is CASSPNTGNTDTQYF. The DNA of the CDR3 is TGTGCCAGCAGCCCCAATACAGGGAACACAGATACGCAGTATTTT. This chain links TRBV7-6 with TRBJ2-3, with D perhaps TRBD1 (6 bases). This CDR3 is built from 15 residues. Trimming shortened V by 5 bases and J by 2 bases, and 14 bases separated the two germline ends. Germline assignment: CDR1 SGHVS and CDR2 FNYEAQ.

The chain links TRBV30 to TRBJ1-1; D is unresolved. Germline V lookup: CDR1 GTSNPN, CDR2 SVGIG (reference sequence). The length of the CDR3 is 13 residues. Trimming cost V 4 bases and J 1 base, with 10 bases left between them. Written as DNA, the CDR3 is TGTGCCTGGACCAAAACCTCGAACACTGAAGCTTTCTTT. Its protein product is CAWTKTSNTEAFF.

This clone came up a few times. The chain carries TRBV5-1 and TRBJ2-1; D unclear. Germline V CDR1 and CDR2: SGHRS, YFSETQ. The length of the CDR3 is 15 residues. The V end lost 2 bases, the J end lost 4 bases, and 13 bases lay between the germline ends. This CDR3 reads CASSFRAVTYNEQFF. CDR3 bases: TGCGCCAGCAGCTTTCGGGCGGTTACGTACAATGAGCAGTTCTTC.

The chain couples TRBV11-2 to TRBJ2-1, with D unclear. The CDR3 spans 14 residues. V shed 0 bases and J shed 6 bases, with 9 bases lying between them. Per germline, CDR1 SGHAT and CDR2 FQNNGV. This CDR3 is CASSLDRWPNEQFF. Written as DNA, the CDR3 is TGTGCCAGCAGCTTAGATCGGTGGCCCAATGAGCAGTTCTTC.